Listed below are T cell receptor beta chains from one sample, sequenced in a study of blood T cell repertoires in COVID-19. The repertoire was sequenced with immunoSEQ multiplex PCR; TCRdb's copy has only in-frame clones and lacks some. Of 45,000 to 65,000 clones in the sample, 78% were seen once. The specimen sequenced was peripheral blood. The source is a human donor in a cohort sampled during active COVID-19. The CDR3 runs from the conserved cysteine through the conserved F or W. A D gene is named only where the DNA matches it firmly. Clone size appears in some rows only: once, few, many, or a class for an expanded clone.

CDR3nt: TGTGCCAGCAGCTCCCAGGCGGGGGTTACCGGGGAGCTGTTTTTT
CDR3aa: CASSSQAGVTGELFF
v_gene: TRBV7-3
j_gene: TRBJ2-2
abundance: .
d_gene: TRBD2

CDR3nt: TGTGCCAGCCACCGACAGGGGCAAGAGACCCAGTACTTC
CDR3aa: CASHRQGQETQYF
v_gene: TRBV28
j_gene: TRBJ2-5
abundance: .
d_gene: TRBD1

CDR3nt: TGTGCCAGCCGGAGCGGGAGGGGGGCATACAATGAGCAGTTCTTC
CDR3aa: CASRSGRGAYNEQFF
v_gene: TRBV27
j_gene: TRBJ2-1
abundance: few
d_gene: TRBD2

CDR3nt: TGTGCCAGCAGCTTAAGGGAGGCTATCAATGAGCAGTTCTTC
CDR3aa: CASSLREAINEQFF
v_gene: TRBV7-9
j_gene: TRBJ2-1
abundance: .
d_gene: .

CDR3nt: TGCGCCAGCAGCTTGGCGCCCCGGCTAGCGGGAGGGTACCAAGAGACCCAGTACTTC
CDR3aa: CASSLAPRLAGGYQETQYF
v_gene: TRBV5-1
j_gene: TRBJ2-5
abundance: once
d_gene: TRBD2

CDR3nt: TGTGCCAGCAGCTCCGTGTTCGGGGTGGAGACCCAGTACTTC
CDR3aa: CASSSVFGVETQYF
v_gene: TRBV7-2
j_gene: TRBJ2-5
abundance: .
d_gene: .

CDR3nt: TGTGCCATCAGTGAGTCGATAGGGGGTGGACTCAGGAGCTCCTACAATGAGCAGTTCTTC
CDR3aa: CAISESIGGGLRSSYNEQFF
v_gene: TRBV10-3
j_gene: TRBJ2-1
abundance: .
d_gene: .

CDR3nt: TGCAGCCCATGCGGGAGCTACACTGAAGCTTTCTTT
CDR3aa: CSPCGSYTEAFF
v_gene: TRBV29-1
j_gene: TRBJ1-1
abundance: .
d_gene: .

CDR3nt: TGTGCCAGCAGACCAGGGGGCGCAGGGTATGGCTACACCTTC
CDR3aa: CASRPGGAGYGYTF
v_gene: TRBV6-5
j_gene: TRBJ1-2
abundance: .
d_gene: TRBD1

CDR3nt: TGTGCCAGCAGCTTGGATGACAGAGAAGAGACCCAGTACTTC
CDR3aa: CASSLDDREETQYF
v_gene: TRBV5-8
j_gene: TRBJ2-5
abundance: .
d_gene: .

CDR3nt: TGTGCCAGCAGGAAGACTAGCGGGAGGGACTACAATGAGCAGTTCTTC
CDR3aa: CASRKTSGRDYNEQFF
v_gene: TRBV6-6
j_gene: TRBJ2-1
abundance: .
d_gene: TRBD2

CDR3nt: TGTGCCAGCAGTGGAAGTGGGCTTACGCAGTATTTT
CDR3aa: CASSGSGLTQYF
v_gene: TRBV2
j_gene: TRBJ2-3
abundance: .
d_gene: .

CDR3nt: TGTGCCAGTAGTAGAGCGGGATACTCCTACGAGCAGTACTTC
CDR3aa: CASSRAGYSYEQYF
v_gene: TRBV19
j_gene: TRBJ2-7
abundance: few
d_gene: TRBD2

CDR3nt: TGTGCCAGCAGTGAAAGAGGGACAGGGGATGGCTACACCTTC
CDR3aa: CASSERGTGDGYTF
v_gene: TRBV6-1
j_gene: TRBJ1-2
abundance: .
d_gene: TRBD1

CDR3nt: TGTGCCAGCAGCCCAGACAGGGGCCAAGAGACCCAGTACTTC
CDR3aa: CASSPDRGQETQYF
v_gene: TRBV7-8
j_gene: TRBJ2-5
abundance: .
d_gene: TRBD1

CDR3nt: TGTGCCAGCAGCATTACCGGACAGGGGCAAAATAGCAATCAGCCCCAGCATTTT
CDR3aa: CASSITGQGQNSNQPQHF
v_gene: TRBV21-1
j_gene: TRBJ1-5
abundance: .
d_gene: .

CDR3nt: TGTGCCAGTAGTTCCCGGGGGGAGGGGTCTAATGAAAAACTGTTTTTT
CDR3aa: CASSSRGEGSNEKLFF
v_gene: TRBV19
j_gene: TRBJ1-4
abundance: .
d_gene: .

CDR3nt: TGTGCCAGCAGTGCAATGACAGGGGGCCCCGGGGAGCTGTTTTTT
CDR3aa: CASSAMTGGPGELFF
v_gene: TRBV2
j_gene: TRBJ2-2
abundance: .
d_gene: TRBD1

CDR3nt: TGCGCCAGCAGTGAGAGATTAGCTCAGCCCCAGCATTTT
CDR3aa: CASSERLAQPQHF
v_gene: TRBV10-1
j_gene: TRBJ1-5
abundance: .
d_gene: .

CDR3nt: TGTGCCAGAAGCTTAGCCCCCGGGGGCACCGGGGAGCTGTTTTTT
CDR3aa: CARSLAPGGTGELFF
v_gene: TRBV7-5
j_gene: TRBJ2-2
abundance: .
d_gene: .

CDR3nt: TGTGCCACCAGCAGAGACAGGGTTGGGGGCTACACCTTC
CDR3aa: CATSRDRVGGYTF
v_gene: TRBV15
j_gene: TRBJ1-2
abundance: few
d_gene: .

CDR3nt: TGTGCCAGCTCACCTCCGACTAGCGGGGGGGCTGAGCAGTTCTTC
CDR3aa: CASSPPTSGGAEQFF
v_gene: TRBV18
j_gene: TRBJ2-1
abundance: .
d_gene: TRBD2

CDR3nt: TGTGCCAGCAGTGCTAGGGGCCGGGACACTGAAGCTTTCTTT
CDR3aa: CASSARGRDTEAFF
v_gene: TRBV2
j_gene: TRBJ1-1
abundance: .
d_gene: .

CDR3nt: TGTGCCAGCAGCTTACGCTACCGCGGGGGGGACTATGGCTACACCTTC
CDR3aa: CASSLRYRGGDYGYTF
v_gene: TRBV7-2
j_gene: TRBJ1-2
abundance: many
d_gene: .

CDR3nt: TGTGCCAGCAGTGCTACAGGGCTCGACCCCCGATCTGGGGCCAACGTCCTGACTTTC
CDR3aa: CASSATGLDPRSGANVLTF
v_gene: TRBV6-1
j_gene: TRBJ2-6
abundance: .
d_gene: .

CDR3nt: TGTGCCAGCAGTAGGTCCCTAGCGGGAGGAGCTACGCAGTATTTT
CDR3aa: CASSRSLAGGATQYF
v_gene: TRBV7-2
j_gene: TRBJ2-3
abundance: .
d_gene: TRBD2

CDR3nt: TGCAGCGTTGGAGGGTACACAGATACGCAGTATTTT
CDR3aa: CSVGGYTDTQYF
v_gene: TRBV29-1
j_gene: TRBJ2-3
abundance: many
d_gene: .

CDR3nt: TGCGCCAGCAGCTTGGAGGGGTCGGGACTCCGGTATTTT
CDR3aa: CASSLEGSGLRYF
v_gene: TRBV5-1
j_gene: TRBJ2-3
abundance: .
d_gene: .

CDR3nt: TGTGCCATCAGTGGGGGACAGGGCCACGAGCAGTACTTC
CDR3aa: CAISGGQGHEQYF
v_gene: TRBV10-3
j_gene: TRBJ2-7
abundance: .
d_gene: TRBD1

CDR3nt: TGTGCCAGCAGCAGACACAGGGCCGGGTTTCAGCCCCAGCATTTT
CDR3aa: CASSRHRAGFQPQHF
v_gene: TRBV7-2
j_gene: TRBJ1-5
abundance: few
d_gene: .

CDR3nt: TGTGCCAGCAGGGCCGGGACTAGCGCCCGGCGGTACGAGCAGTACTTC
CDR3aa: CASRAGTSARRYEQYF
v_gene: TRBV7-8
j_gene: TRBJ2-7
abundance: .
d_gene: TRBD2

CDR3nt: TGTGCCAGCAGCCTCCAGGGAAACTATGGCTACACCTTC
CDR3aa: CASSLQGNYGYTF
v_gene: TRBV28
j_gene: TRBJ1-2
abundance: .
d_gene: .

CDR3nt: TGTGCCAGCAGCTTATCCCCGGACAGCTCCTACGAGCAGTACTTC
CDR3aa: CASSLSPDSSYEQYF
v_gene: TRBV7-6
j_gene: TRBJ2-7
abundance: .
d_gene: .

CDR3nt: TGTGCCAGCAGCTTAGGGGGGCGGGATGAGCAGTTCTTC
CDR3aa: CASSLGGRDEQFF
v_gene: TRBV7-8
j_gene: TRBJ2-1
abundance: .
d_gene: .

CDR3nt: TGTGCCAGCAGTTTACGCTCGAATTACAGGGCTCGGGACTACGAGCAGTACTTC
CDR3aa: CASSLRSNYRARDYEQYF
v_gene: TRBV27
j_gene: TRBJ2-7
abundance: .
d_gene: .

CDR3nt: TGTGCCAGCAGCTCTTATGGGGGGACTGAAGCTTTCTTT
CDR3aa: CASSSYGGTEAFF
v_gene: TRBV9
j_gene: TRBJ1-1
abundance: .
d_gene: .

CDR3nt: TGTGCCAGCAGCCCCTCTAGCGTACCAACCTACGAGCAGTACTTC
CDR3aa: CASSPSSVPTYEQYF
v_gene: TRBV7-2
j_gene: TRBJ2-7
abundance: .
d_gene: .

CDR3nt: TGCGCCAGCAGCTATGACAGGGGACCCTACGAGCAGTACTTC
CDR3aa: CASSYDRGPYEQYF
v_gene: TRBV5-1
j_gene: TRBJ2-7
abundance: .
d_gene: TRBD1

CDR3nt: TGCGCCAGCAGCTTGGCGGGGGGACACTACGAGCAGTACTTC
CDR3aa: CASSLAGGHYEQYF
v_gene: TRBV5-1
j_gene: TRBJ2-7
abundance: .
d_gene: .

CDR3nt: TGTGCCAGCAGCCCAAGCAGGGGAACGGGCTACACCTTC
CDR3aa: CASSPSRGTGYTF
v_gene: TRBV14
j_gene: TRBJ1-2
abundance: .
d_gene: .

CDR3nt: TGCAGCGCCAGACTCTCCTACGAGCAGTACTTC
CDR3aa: CSARLSYEQYF
v_gene: TRBV29-1
j_gene: TRBJ2-7
abundance: .
d_gene: .

CDR3nt: TGTGCCAGTAGTCCCGACAGGGGGACTGAAGCTTTCTTT
CDR3aa: CASSPDRGTEAFF
v_gene: TRBV19
j_gene: TRBJ1-1
abundance: few
d_gene: TRBD1

CDR3nt: TGTGCTAGTGCCCTCTTGTACGAGCAGTACTTC
CDR3aa: CASALLYEQYF
v_gene: TRBV12-5
j_gene: TRBJ2-7
abundance: .
d_gene: .

CDR3nt: TGTGCCAGCCGGACAGGGACTAATGAAAAACTGTTTTTT
CDR3aa: CASRTGTNEKLFF
v_gene: TRBV28
j_gene: TRBJ1-4
abundance: few
d_gene: TRBD1

CDR3nt: TGTGCCAGCAGCTTTGCCGGGACAGGGGTGGGAAACACCATATATTTT
CDR3aa: CASSFAGTGVGNTIYF
v_gene: TRBV5-6
j_gene: TRBJ1-3
abundance: .
d_gene: TRBD1